This T cell receptor (beta chain) was captured in a study of T-cell memory formation after mild COVID-19. From germline, CDR1 is MNHEY and CDR2 SMNVEV (reference sequence). V gave up 6 bases and J gave up 3 bases; unmatched junction bases: 4. The CDR3 length is 14 residues. Study conclusions and caveats: Cross-reactive memory apparently joined, as some responding clones appeared in pre-infection memory. A second wave of clones peaked on day 37, and their SARS-CoV-2 specificity went unconfirmed. Contracting clones from day 15 to 85 had balanced CD4/CD8; later expanders favoured CD4+.

This clonotype has only a few counts. Its specificity is unknown. Constant-segment primers served in 5'RACE that generated TCR alpha and TCR beta cDNA libraries bearing sample barcodes and UMIs. TCRdb reprocessed the 5' RACE reads via MiXCR and lists one record per CDR3 protein. Among hundreds of thousands of distinct CDR3 sequences, approximately 23% were seen once, and the ten largest hold approximately 13%. V and J are TRBV27 and TRBJ2-7, with 11 bases aligning to TRBD1. The origin of this receptor is an adult woman who had mild COVID-19 (a few samples of this study predate the infection). Cell type and time point are not known. Sequencing used PBMCs or a T cell subset sorted from them (not recorded which). The CDR3 coding sequence is TGTGCCAGCAGACGGGACAGGGGGAACTACGAGCAGTACTTC. It yields the protein CASRRDRGNYEQYF.